This TCR beta chain is drawn from a study of human T cells and chemical hapten exposure. From germline, CDR1 is LGHNA and CDR2 YNFKEQ. CDR3 length equals 13 residues. Trimming cost V 8 bases and J 7 bases, with 12 bases left between them. Using its own MiXCR run on the RACE reads, TCRdb lists one record per CDR3 protein. The sample yields approximately 80,000 distinct CDR3 sequences, roughly a tenth seen once. This clonotype was seen many times. Time point: patch test 1, 2 weeks after DPC sensitization. Indicated treatment: therapeutic diphenylcyclopropenone sensitization with weekly scalp DPC. The chain links TRBV4-2 to TRBJ1-6; D is uncertain. This sample comprised whole blood, obtained in connection with sensitization to the hapten diphenylcyclopropenone (DPC). The sequence was collected from a woman between 45 and 65 years old with alopecia areata. Some clones in this sample may be carry-over from other donors' samples. The CDR3 region is CASAPSRNSPLHF. The CDR3 DNA follows: TGTGCCAGCGCTCCGAGCCGGAATTCACCCCTCCACTTT.